The sequence of this T cell receptor beta chain was determined in a study of T cell responses to AZD1222 COVID-19 vaccine. As regards this clone: What it binds is unknown.

The CDR3 runs 15 residues. V was pared by 6 bases and J by 3 bases, with 17 bases between. Germline loops: CDR1 LNHDA, CDR2 SQIVND (reference sequence). Broader study findings: The study found vaccine-associated CD4 TCRs spanning spike, dominant at 160-218 and 743-854. There were repertoire samples only from the period after the peak T cell response. Most donors were white British and more were female, and clonal diversity was possibly underestimated.

Here immunoSEQ multiplex PCR was the method, and the copy in TCRdb shows in-frame clones only, minus some. The sample lists over 100,000 clones, 87% occurring once. Sequencing was performed on peripheral blood, taken 28 days after the second AZD1222 dose. The sequence derives from an adult who received the AZD1222 COVID-19 vaccine. The V gene is TRBV19, the J gene TRBJ1-1; tentative D call: TRBD1 (5 bases). The CDR3 sequence: CASRPSGTGHTEAFF. CDR3 bases: TGTGCCAGTAGACCCTCCGGGACGGGACACACTGAAGCTTTCTTT.